The 17 T cell receptor beta chains below were found in one sample sequenced in a study of T-cell memory formation after mild COVID-19. MiXCR, run by TCRdb on the 5' RACE reads, gives a single entry per CDR3 protein. The table shows approximately 350,000 distinct CDR3 sequences, with around 13% occurring only once. Sequencing was performed on PBMCs or a T cell subset sorted from them (not recorded which). The source of these receptors is a man aged 18 to 35 who had mild COVID-19 (a few samples of this study predate the infection). Cell type and time point are not known.

This chain joins TRBV29-1 and TRBJ1-2; tentatively, D is TRBD1 (5 bases). V lost 2 bases, J lost 5 bases, and 18 bases lay in between. The CDR3 totals 15 residues. Germline V gene lookup returns CDR1 SQVTM and CDR2 ANQGSEA. The CDR3: CSVERPGAEGYGYTF. Written as DNA, the CDR3 is TGCAGCGTTGAAAGGCCTGGGGCGGAGGGTTATGGCTACACCTTC.

V gene TRBV6-2 or TRBV6-3 combines with J gene TRBJ2-1, with 13 bases lining up with TRBD2. The CDR3 extends over 17 amino acids. The germline V gene has CDR1 MNHEY and CDR2 SVGEGT. With 6 bases clipped from V and 8 bases from J, the junction kept 13 bases outside the gene matches. The CDR3, as DNA: TGTGCCAGCAGCGACCCCACACTAGCGGGGGGGCGGGATGAGCAGTTCTTC. It translates to CASSDPTLAGGRDEQFF.

The chain has TRBV5-5 and TRBJ2-7; possibly TRBD1 for D (7 bases). Germline V lookup: CDR1 SGHKS, CDR2 YYEKEE (reference sequence). This CDR3 has 14 residues. V lost 6 bases to trimming and J lost 2 bases, with 15 bases between them. CDR3 sequence reads: CASIWRGPPYEQYF. CDR3 DNA: TGTGCCAGCATCTGGAGGGGGCCTCCCTACGAGCAGTACTTC.

This clonotype was counted once. The genes are TRBV28 and TRBJ2-7, with D tentatively TRBD1 (5 bases). The CDR3 loop spans 12 amino acids. Per the germline V gene, CDR1 is MDHEN and CDR2 is SYDVKM. Trimming removed 6 bases at V and 12 bases at J, with 18 bases between. The CDR3 loop is CASRSGFQRLYV. In DNA form, the CDR3 reads TGTGCCAGCAGGTCAGGGTTCCAACGATTGTACGTC.

The chain recombines TRBV27 with TRBJ2-3; D may match TRBD1 or TRBD2 (5 bases each). CDR3 length equals 11 residues. Germline CDR1 MNHEY, CDR2 SMNVEV (reference sequence). V was cut by 10 bases and J by 10 bases, with 15 bases left in between. CDR3 residues: CAIRLGTAQYF. The CDR3 DNA reads TGTGCCATCAGACTGGGGACGGCGCAGTATTTT.

This clonotype was found many times. The CDR3 bases are TGTGCCAGCAGCCTAGGACAGGGATTACAGCCCCAGCATTTT. Residues: CASSLGQGLQPQHF. The chain combines TRBV5-8 with TRBJ1-5; 8 bases fit TRBD1. With 4 bases clipped from V and 7 bases from J, the junction kept 7 bases outside the gene matches. The germline CDR1 and CDR2 sequences are SGHTS and YDEGEE. The CDR3 consists of 14 residues. Supplemented by reference TRBV5-8 and TRBJ1-5, the full variable domain reads EAGVTQSPTHLIKTRGQQATLRCSPISGHTSVYWYQQALGLGLQFLLWYDEGEERNRGNFPPRFSGRQFPNYSSELNVNALELEDSALYLCASSLGQGLQPQHFGDGTRLSIL.

This clonotype showed up just a few times. The chain joins TRBV5-5 to TRBJ2-3; weak D call: TRBD2 (6 bases). Trimming took 6 bases from V and 0 from J, leaving 14 bases between them. Germline assignment: CDR1 SGHKS and CDR2 YYEKEE (reference sequence). The length of the CDR3 is 15 residues. CDR3 amino acids: CASIPLGLSTDTQYF. The CDR3 DNA reads TGTGCCAGCATTCCGCTGGGACTTAGCACAGATACGCAGTATTTT.

J is TRBJ1-2 and V is TRBV5-1; 8 bases line up with TRBD1. CDR1 SGHRS and CDR2 YFSETQ come from the germline V gene. Losses at the gene ends were 2 bases for V and 5 bases for J; bases not matched to a gene: 8. The CDR3 loop spans 15 amino acids. In DNA form, the CDR3 reads TGCGCCAGCAGCTTCCGACAGGGGTACGGGTATGGCTACACCTTC. Translating gives CASSFRQGYGYGYTF.

The chain has TRBV5-1 and TRBJ2-2; 9 bases line up with TRBD1. This CDR3 contains 16 residues. With V trimmed by 0 bases and J by 4 bases, 4 bases remained unmatched. Germline lookup yields CDR1 SGHRS and CDR2 YFSETQ. CDR3 coding DNA: TGCGCCAGCAGCTTGGAGGGACAGGGCGGCACCGGGGAGCTGTTTTTT. Encoded protein: CASSLEGQGGTGELFF.

The V gene is TRBV4-3, the J gene TRBJ1-6; TRBD1 matches at 7 bases. This CDR3 has 15 residues. With V trimmed by 0 bases and J by 7 bases, 3 bases remained unmatched. Germline V gene lookup returns CDR1 LGHNA and CDR2 YSLEER. The CDR3 loop is CASSQEQGGNSPLHF. CDR3 coding DNA: TGCGCCAGCAGCCAAGAGCAGGGGGGAAATTCACCCCTCCACTTT.

This clonotype was recorded a few times. The chain couples TRBV7-9 to TRBJ1-3, with 7 bases aligning to TRBD1. This CDR3 contains 15 residues. CDR1 SEHNR and CDR2 FQNEAQ come from the germline V gene (reference sequence). J lost 4 bases, V lost 5 bases, and 8 bases had no gene match. DNA for the CDR3: TGTGCCAGCAGCGATTACAGGGGCTACGGAAACACCATATATTTT. Protein product: CASSDYRGYGNTIYF.

The genes are TRBV29-1 and TRBJ2-2, with D perhaps TRBD2 (5 bases). Germline assignment: CDR1 SQVTM and CDR2 ANQGSEA. Trimming pared 8 bases from V and 4 bases from J, leaving 17 bases between. The length of the CDR3 is 14 residues. The CDR3: CSSRAGWGTGELFF. CDR3 sequence (DNA): TGCAGCTCCCGGGCGGGTTGGGGCACCGGGGAGCTGTTTTTT.

This clonotype appeared many times. The chain couples TRBV2 to TRBJ1-2; a possible D gene is TRBD1 (5 bases). CDR1 and CDR2 from the germline V gene are SNHLY and FYNNEI. V shed 6 bases and J shed 1 base, with 12 bases lying between them. CDR3 length: 14 residues. This CDR3 reads CASSAGTDNYGYTF. CDR3 coding DNA: TGTGCCAGCAGCGCCGGGACGGATAACTATGGCTACACCTTC.

Ten or more counts support this clonotype. The chain is built from TRBV7-6 and TRBJ2-1; no definite D call. The CDR3 has 17 amino acids. CDR1 SGHVS and CDR2 FNYEAQ come from the germline V gene. Between the trimmed V and J ends, which lost 3 bases and 2 bases, there was a span of 17 bases. CDR3 region: CASSLSLAVSTYNEQFF. CDR3 nucleotide sequence: TGTGCCAGCAGCTTGTCTCTGGCGGTCTCCACCTACAATGAGCAGTTCTTC.

A few counts support this clonotype. V gene TRBV4-2 combines with J gene TRBJ1-2; D ambiguous. The V gene lost 4 bases and the J gene lost 4 bases, with 13 bases spanning the gap. Germline loops: CDR1 LGHNA, CDR2 YNFKEQ. The CDR3 is 14 amino acids. The CDR3 protein is CASSPVGQSYGYTF. The CDR3 region has the DNA TGTGCCAGCAGCCCCGTCGGCCAGAGCTATGGCTACACCTTC.

This chain joins TRBV6-5 and TRBJ2-5, with 8 bases fitting TRBD2. This CDR3 comprises 14 residues. Germline V gene data show CDR1 as MNHEY and CDR2 as SVGAGI. Trimming removed 6 bases from V and 3 bases from J; junction bases left unmatched: 6. Here the CDR3 DNA reads TGTGCCAGCAGGGATACTAGCGGCGAAGAGACCCAGTACTTC. Translating gives CASRDTSGEETQYF.

The rearrangement links TRBV5-4 to TRBJ2-2; a weak D match, TRBD2 (5 bases). V lost 0 bases to trimming and J lost 4 bases, with 10 bases between them. The CDR3 runs 15 residues. CDR1 and CDR2 (germline): SGHNT, YYREEE (reference sequence). CDR3 protein: CASSLAGVVTGELFF. The DNA for the CDR3 is TGTGCCAGCAGCTTGGCCGGGGTCGTCACCGGGGAGCTGTTTTTT.